This T cell receptor beta chain was recovered during a study of cytomegalovirus exposure and HLA in healthy donors. Notes on the study in general: Sequencing probably produced one cluster of sequence variants that were highly shared. HLA-A and HLA-B allele assignments for most subjects were reportedly predicted accurately using TCR beta sequences.

V lost 1 base, J lost 3 bases, and 13 bases lay in between. Germline loops: CDR1 LGHNA, CDR2 YNFKEQ. This CDR3 is built from 15 residues. Only a few counts were recorded for this clone. Its antigen is unidentified. This specimen includes other DNA sequences encoding the same CDR3. PCR was performed using 60 Vbeta and 13 Jbeta primers. This table comes from immunoSEQ multiplex PCR, and its TCRdb copy is limited to in-frame clones, with some not included. This table has around 150,000 clones, about four fifths appearing once. The origin of this receptor is a man between 25 and 39 years old in good health and CMV-seronegative. The rearrangement uses TRBV4-2 and TRBJ2-7, with D tentatively TRBD1 (5 bases). The sequencing input was PBMCs. CDR3 in DNA: TGTGCCAGCAGCCAAGGGCTAGGGGTCCTCTACGAGCAGTACTTC. Translating it yields CASSQGLGVLYEQYF.